This TCR beta chain was sequenced in a study of blood T cell repertoires in COVID-19. Looking at the study overall: Spain, Italy and the United States supplied samples that represented acute and convalescent COVID-19. Sources were T cells, B-cell-depleted T cells, or PBMCs; the material itself was cDNA or gDNA.

Enrolment of Seattle patients took place during active infection, and they were followed longitudinally. This clone was seen more than once but under ten times. Source study methods: Reference gene primers were amplified, and this amplification served to estimate nucleated cell counts. The assay was immunoSEQ multiplex PCR, and TCRdb's table has in-frame clones only and misses some. V and J calls and clone size are those listed in that table; D and trimming were worked out from the DNA. Of around 180,000 clones listed, roughly 77% were seen once; the top ten hold approximately 10%. V was clipped by 4 bases and J by 2 bases, with 14 bases between them. Germline V gene sequence: CDR1 SEHNR, CDR2 FQNEAQ (reference sequence). The CDR3 runs 15 residues.

The sequence was collected from a woman of 80 years or more with COVID-19, enrolled during active disease. Sequenced: peripheral blood. The rearrangement joins TRBV7-9 to TRBJ1-2; D is ambiguous. The DNA for the CDR3 is TGTGCCAGCAGCTGGGAGCAGGAGACAAACTATGGCTACACCTTC. It specifies CASSWEQETNYGYTF.